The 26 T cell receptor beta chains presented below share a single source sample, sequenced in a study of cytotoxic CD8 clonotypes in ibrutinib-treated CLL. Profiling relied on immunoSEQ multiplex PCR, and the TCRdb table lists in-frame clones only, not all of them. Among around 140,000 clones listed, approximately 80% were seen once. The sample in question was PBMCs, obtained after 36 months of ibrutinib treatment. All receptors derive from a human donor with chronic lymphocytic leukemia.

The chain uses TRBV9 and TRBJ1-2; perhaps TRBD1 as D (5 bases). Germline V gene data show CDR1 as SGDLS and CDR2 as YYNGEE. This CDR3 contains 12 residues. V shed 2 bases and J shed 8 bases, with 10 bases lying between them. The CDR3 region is CASSVNRGGYTF. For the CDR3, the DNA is TGTGCCAGCAGCGTCAATCGGGGGGGCTACACCTTC.

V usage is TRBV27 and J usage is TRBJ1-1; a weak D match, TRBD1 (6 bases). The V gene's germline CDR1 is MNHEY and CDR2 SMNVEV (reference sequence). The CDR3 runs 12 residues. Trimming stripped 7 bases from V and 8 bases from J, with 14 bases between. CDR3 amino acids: CASKTGAAEAFF. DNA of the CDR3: TGTGCCAGCAAAACGGGGGCAGCAGAAGCTTTCTTT.

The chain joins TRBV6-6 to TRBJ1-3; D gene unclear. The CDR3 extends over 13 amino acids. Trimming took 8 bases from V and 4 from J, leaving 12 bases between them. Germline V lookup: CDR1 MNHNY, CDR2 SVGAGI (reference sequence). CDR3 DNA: TGTGCCAGCGTTACGGGTTCAGGAAACACCATATATTTT. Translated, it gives CASVTGSGNTIYF.

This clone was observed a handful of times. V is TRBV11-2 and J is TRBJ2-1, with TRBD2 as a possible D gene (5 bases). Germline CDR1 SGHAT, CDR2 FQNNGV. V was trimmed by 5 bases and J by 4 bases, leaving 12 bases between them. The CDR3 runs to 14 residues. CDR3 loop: CASSPFGSYNEQFF. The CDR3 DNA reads TGTGCCAGCAGCCCTTTTGGGAGTTACAATGAGCAGTTCTTC.

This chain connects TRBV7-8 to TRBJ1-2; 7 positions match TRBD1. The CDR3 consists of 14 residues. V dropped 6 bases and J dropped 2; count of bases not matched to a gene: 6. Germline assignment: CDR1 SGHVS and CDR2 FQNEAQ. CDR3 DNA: TGTGCCAGCAGGGGGACAGCTAACAACTATGGCTACACCTTC. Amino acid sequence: CASRGTANNYGYTF.

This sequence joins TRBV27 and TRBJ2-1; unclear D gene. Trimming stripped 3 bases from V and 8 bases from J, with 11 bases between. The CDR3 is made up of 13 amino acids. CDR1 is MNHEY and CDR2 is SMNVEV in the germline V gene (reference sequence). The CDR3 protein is CASSFKELDEQFF. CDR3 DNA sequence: TGTGCCAGCAGTTTTAAGGAATTGGATGAGCAGTTCTTC.

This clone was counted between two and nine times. CDR3 DNA: TGTGCCAGCTCACCAGCTGAACAATCCTACGAGCAGTACTTC. This translates into CASSPAEQSYEQYF. This chain uses TRBV18 with TRBJ2-7, with D uncertain. The CDR3 has 14 residues. Trimming shortened V by 2 bases and J by 1 base, and 9 bases separated the two germline ends. Looked up from germline, CDR1 is KGHSH and CDR2 is LQKENI. Full variable domain (rest looked up from reference TRBV18 and TRBJ2-7): NAGVMQNPRHLVRRRGQEARLRCSPMKGHSHVYWYRQLPEEGLKFMVYLQKENIIDESGMPKERFSAEFPKEGPSILRIQQVVRGDSAAYFCASSPAEQSYEQYFGPGTRLTVT.

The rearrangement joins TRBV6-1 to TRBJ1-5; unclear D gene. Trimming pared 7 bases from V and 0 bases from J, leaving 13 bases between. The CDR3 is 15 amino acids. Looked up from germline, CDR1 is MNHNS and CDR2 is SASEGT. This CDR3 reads CASTPSRGSNQPQHF. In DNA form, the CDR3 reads TGTGCCAGCACCCCCTCCCGGGGTAGCAATCAGCCCCAGCATTTT.

CDR3 nucleotides: TGTGCCAGCAGCGTTCTAGCTATCGATGAGCAGTTCTTC. Translation: CASSVLAIDEQFF. The V and J genes are TRBV5-4 and TRBJ2-1, with D perhaps TRBD2 (5 bases). Between the trimmed V and J ends, which lost 4 bases and 8 bases, there was a span of 13 bases. CDR1 and CDR2 from the germline V gene are SGHNT and YYREEE (reference sequence). The CDR3 spans 13 residues.

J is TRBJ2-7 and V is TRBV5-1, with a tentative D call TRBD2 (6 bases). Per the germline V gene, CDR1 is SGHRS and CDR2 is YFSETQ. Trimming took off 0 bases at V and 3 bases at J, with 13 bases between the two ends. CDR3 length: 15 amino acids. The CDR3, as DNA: TGCGCCAGCAGCTTGGTTAGCGGAGGGGACTACGAGCAGTACTTC. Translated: CASSLVSGGDYEQYF.

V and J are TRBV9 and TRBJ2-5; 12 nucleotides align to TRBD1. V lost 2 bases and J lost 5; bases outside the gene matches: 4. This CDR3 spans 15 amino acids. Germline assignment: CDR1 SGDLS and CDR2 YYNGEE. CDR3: CASSVGTGGLETQYF. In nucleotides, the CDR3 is TGTGCCAGCAGCGTCGGGACAGGGGGCTTGGAGACCCAGTACTTC.

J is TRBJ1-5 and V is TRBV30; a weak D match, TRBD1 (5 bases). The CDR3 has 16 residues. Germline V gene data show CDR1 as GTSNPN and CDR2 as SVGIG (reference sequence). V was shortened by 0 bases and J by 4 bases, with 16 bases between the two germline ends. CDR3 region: CAWSVSRAKGNQPQHF. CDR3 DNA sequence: TGTGCCTGGAGTGTGAGCAGGGCGAAAGGGAATCAGCCCCAGCATTTT.

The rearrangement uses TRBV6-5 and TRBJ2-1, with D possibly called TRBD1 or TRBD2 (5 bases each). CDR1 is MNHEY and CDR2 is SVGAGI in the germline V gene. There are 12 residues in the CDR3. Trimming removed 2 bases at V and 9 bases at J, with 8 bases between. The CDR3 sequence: CASSYPGSEQFF. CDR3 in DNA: TGTGCCAGCAGTTACCCAGGGAGTGAGCAGTTCTTC.

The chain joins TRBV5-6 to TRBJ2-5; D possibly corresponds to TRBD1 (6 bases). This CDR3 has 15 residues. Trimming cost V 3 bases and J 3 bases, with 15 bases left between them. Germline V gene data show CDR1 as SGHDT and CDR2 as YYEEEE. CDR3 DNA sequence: TGTGCCAGCAGCTGGGACACCCGCCCAGAAGAGACCCAGTACTTC. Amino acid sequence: CASSWDTRPEETQYF.

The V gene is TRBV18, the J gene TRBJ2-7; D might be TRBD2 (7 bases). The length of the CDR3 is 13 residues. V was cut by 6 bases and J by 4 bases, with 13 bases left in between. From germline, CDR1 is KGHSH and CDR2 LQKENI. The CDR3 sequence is CASSPGGGYEQYF. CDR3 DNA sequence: TGTGCCAGCTCCCCGGGGGGCGGTTACGAGCAGTACTTC.

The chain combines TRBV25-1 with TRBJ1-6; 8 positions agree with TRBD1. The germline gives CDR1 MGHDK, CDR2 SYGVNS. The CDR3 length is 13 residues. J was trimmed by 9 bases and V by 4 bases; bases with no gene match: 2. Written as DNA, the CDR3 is TGTGCCAGCAGTGGACAGGGGAGTTCACCCCTCCACTTT. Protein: CASSGQGSSPLHF.

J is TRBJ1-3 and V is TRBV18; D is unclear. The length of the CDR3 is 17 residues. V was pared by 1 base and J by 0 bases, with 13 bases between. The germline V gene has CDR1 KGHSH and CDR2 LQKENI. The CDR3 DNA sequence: TGTGCCAGCTCACCACTTTCCTGGAGTGACTCTGGAAACACCATATATTTT. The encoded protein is CASSPLSWSDSGNTIYF.

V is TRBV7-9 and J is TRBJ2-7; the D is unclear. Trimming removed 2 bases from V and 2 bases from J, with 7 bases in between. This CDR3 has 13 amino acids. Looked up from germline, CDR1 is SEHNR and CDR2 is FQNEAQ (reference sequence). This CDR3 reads CASSLTTTYEQYF. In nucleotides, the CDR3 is TGTGCCAGCAGCTTAACTACGACCTACGAGCAGTACTTC.

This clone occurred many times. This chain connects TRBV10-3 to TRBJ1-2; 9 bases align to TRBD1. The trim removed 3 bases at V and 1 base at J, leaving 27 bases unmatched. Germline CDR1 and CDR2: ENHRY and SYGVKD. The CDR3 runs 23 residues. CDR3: CAISEFGGKTGTGKKMLNYGYTF. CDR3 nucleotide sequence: TGTGCCATCAGTGAATTCGGGGGGAAAACCGGGACAGGGAAGAAGATGCTTAACTATGGCTACACCTTC.

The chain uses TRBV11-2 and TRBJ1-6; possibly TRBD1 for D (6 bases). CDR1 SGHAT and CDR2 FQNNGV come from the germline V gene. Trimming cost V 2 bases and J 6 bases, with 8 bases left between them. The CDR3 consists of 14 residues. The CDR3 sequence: CASSLKGGNSPLHF. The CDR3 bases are TGTGCCAGCAGCTTAAAGGGGGGTAATTCACCCCTCCACTTT.

CDR3 coding DNA: TGCGCCAGCAGACCCGACGGGACAGGGTTCACAGATACGCAGTATTTT. It specifies CASRPDGTGFTDTQYF. The rearrangement links TRBV10-2 to TRBJ2-3, with 9 bases fitting TRBD1. The junction had 9 bases not matched to a gene; V was cut back by 6 bases and J by 2 bases. Per germline, CDR1 WSHSY and CDR2 SAAADI. The CDR3 loop spans 16 amino acids.

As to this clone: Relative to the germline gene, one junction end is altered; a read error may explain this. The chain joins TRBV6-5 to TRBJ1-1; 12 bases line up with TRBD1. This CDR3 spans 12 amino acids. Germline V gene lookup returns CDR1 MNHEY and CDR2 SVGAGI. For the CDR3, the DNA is TGTGCCAGCAGCCCACCGGGACAGGGGGCGAATTTT. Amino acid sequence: CASSPPGQGANF.

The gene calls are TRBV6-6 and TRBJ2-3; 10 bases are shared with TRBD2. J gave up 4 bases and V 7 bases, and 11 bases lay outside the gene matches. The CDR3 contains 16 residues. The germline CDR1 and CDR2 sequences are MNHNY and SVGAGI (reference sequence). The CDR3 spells CASNVLAGDGSDTQYF. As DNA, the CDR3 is TGTGCCAGCAACGTTCTAGCGGGGGATGGGTCAGATACGCAGTATTTT.

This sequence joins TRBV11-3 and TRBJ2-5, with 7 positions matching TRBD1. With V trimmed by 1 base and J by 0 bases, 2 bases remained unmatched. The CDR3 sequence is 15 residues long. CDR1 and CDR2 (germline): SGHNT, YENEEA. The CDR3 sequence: CASSLGQGHQETQYF. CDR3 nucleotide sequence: TGTGCCAGCAGCTTAGGACAGGGTCACCAAGAGACCCAGTACTTC.

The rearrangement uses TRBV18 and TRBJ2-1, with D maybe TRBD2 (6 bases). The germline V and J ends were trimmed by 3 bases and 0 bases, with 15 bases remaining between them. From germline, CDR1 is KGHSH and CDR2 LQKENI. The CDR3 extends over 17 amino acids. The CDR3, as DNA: TGTGCCAGCTCACCCACCACTCCCGGGAGCTCCTACAATGAGCAGTTCTTC. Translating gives CASSPTTPGSSYNEQFF.

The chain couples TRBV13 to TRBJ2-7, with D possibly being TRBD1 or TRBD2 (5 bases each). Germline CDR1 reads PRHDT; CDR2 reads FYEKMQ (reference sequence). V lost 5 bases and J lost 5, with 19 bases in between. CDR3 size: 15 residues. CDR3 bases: TGTGCCAGCAGCAGGCCGGGACCCCTTTTCGACGAGCAGTACTTC. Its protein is CASSRPGPLFDEQYF.